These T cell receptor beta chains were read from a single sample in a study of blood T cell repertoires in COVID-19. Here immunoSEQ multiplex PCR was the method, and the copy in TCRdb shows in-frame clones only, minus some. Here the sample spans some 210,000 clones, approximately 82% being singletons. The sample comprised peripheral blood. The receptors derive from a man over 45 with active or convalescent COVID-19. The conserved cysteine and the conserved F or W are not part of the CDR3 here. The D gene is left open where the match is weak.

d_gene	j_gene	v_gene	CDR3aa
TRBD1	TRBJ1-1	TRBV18	ASSPGTDNTEAF
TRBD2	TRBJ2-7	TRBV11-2	ASSHTPAGGTYEQY
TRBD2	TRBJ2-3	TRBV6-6	ASSYFAAGERYTQY
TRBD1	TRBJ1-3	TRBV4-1	ASSQDPTGGLPKTGNTIY
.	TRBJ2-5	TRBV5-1	ASSSRTAQETQY
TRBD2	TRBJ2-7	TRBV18	ASSPVREHEQY
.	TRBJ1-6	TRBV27	ASRTGREMGSPLH
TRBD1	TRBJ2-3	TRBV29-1	SVARTGRTDTQY
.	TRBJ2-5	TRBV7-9	ASSLIQGETQY
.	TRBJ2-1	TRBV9	ASSVATGVPYNEQF
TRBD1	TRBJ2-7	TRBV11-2	ASSPRTGGKQY
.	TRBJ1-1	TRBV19	ASSIGHLNTEAF
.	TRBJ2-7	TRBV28	ASTQTDLSYEQY
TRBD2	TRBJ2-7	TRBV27	ASSRGFSGDEQY
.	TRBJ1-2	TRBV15	ATSRSEAGGYT
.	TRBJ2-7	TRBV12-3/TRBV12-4	ASSRGSSYEQY
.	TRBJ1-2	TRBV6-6	ASSYGQGGYT
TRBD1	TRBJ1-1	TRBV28	ASSLFGTGGRTEAF
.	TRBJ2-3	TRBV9	ASSVWGATGDTQY
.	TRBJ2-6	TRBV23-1	ASSHLSSGANVLT
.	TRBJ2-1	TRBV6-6	ASSYSRVYNEQF
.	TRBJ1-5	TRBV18	ASSLLDSSNQPQH
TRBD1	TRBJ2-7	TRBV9	ASSNGQGGEQY
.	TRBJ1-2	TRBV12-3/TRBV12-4	ASSFSGNYGYT
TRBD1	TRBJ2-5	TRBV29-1	SVGTGVETQY
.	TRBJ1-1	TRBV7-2	ASSLGYTSEAF
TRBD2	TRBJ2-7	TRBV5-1	PSSLVGGGSYEQY
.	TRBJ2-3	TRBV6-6	ASSYFHESTDTQY
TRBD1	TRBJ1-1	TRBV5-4	ASSPSGGLNTEAF
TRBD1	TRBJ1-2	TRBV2	ASRGQGASGYT
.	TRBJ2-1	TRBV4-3	ASSQDPQGGNEQF
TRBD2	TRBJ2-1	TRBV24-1	ATSSPGLADNEQF
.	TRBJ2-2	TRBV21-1	ASSKKDRREDTGELF
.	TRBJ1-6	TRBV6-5	AARSVYNSPLH
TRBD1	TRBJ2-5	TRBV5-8	ASSLGQGGGETQY
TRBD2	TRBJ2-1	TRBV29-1	SAGRAGVVDNEQF
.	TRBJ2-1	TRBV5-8	ASSPLGQEYNEQF
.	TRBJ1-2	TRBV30	AWSGLTTANYGYT
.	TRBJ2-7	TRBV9	ASSVNSGNYEQY
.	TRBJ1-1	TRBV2	ASSEEEGEAF
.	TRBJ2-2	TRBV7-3	ASSYRRQNTGELF
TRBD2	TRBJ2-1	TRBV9	ASNLGRADNEQF
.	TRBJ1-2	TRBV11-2	ASSLTGTVRGYT
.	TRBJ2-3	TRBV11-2	ASSLDSSTDTQY
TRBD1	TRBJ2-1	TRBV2	ASSGRTGDNEQF
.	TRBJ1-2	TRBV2	ASSEESQGGYT